This T cell receptor (beta chain) was identified during a study of molecular identifiers for immune sequencing clone quantification. Looking at the study overall: Replicates split RNA from about 20,000 or 100,000 naive CD8 cells five ways, and the researchers sequenced four portions. Study results and caveats: Because of identical TCR molecules sharing a barcode, sizes of highly expanded clones could be underestimated.

TCRdb passed the PCR reads through MiXCR, listing each CDR3 protein once. The sample has fewer than 45,000 distinct CDR3 sequences, 24% seen once; the top ten hold about 0.93%. The CDR3 runs 16 residues. Trimming removed 2 bases from V and 2 bases from J; junction bases left unmatched: 9. CDR1 is PRHDT, CDR2 FYEKMQ, per germline (reference sequence). Sorted inputs of about 19,000 to 1,000,000 cells, with 10%, 30% or 50% RNA, yielded naive CD8 libraries. Many counts were recorded for this clonotype. The antigen is not known. This rearrangement joins TRBV13 to TRBJ2-7; the match to TRBD2 covers 7 bases. The clonotype comes from a human donor in good health. Some libraries in this study had Jurkat cell RNA spiked in. Sequencing was carried out using naive CD8+ T cells from blood, with Jurkat cell RNA spiked in. Subset meaning: FACS-sorted CD8+CD4-CCR7+CD45RA+ naive T cells. The CDR3 reads CASSLNGRAPAYEQYF. As DNA, the CDR3 is TGTGCCAGCAGCTTAAATGGGAGGGCCCCGGCCTACGAGCAGTACTTC.